This T cell receptor beta chain was obtained from a study of CD8 T cells in ankylosing spondylitis (dated by TCRdb to between 2016 and 2019). About the full investigation: The study set out to find disease-linked TCR variants by profiling T cell receptor beta repertoires in ankylosing spondylitis patients and healthy donors. Peripheral blood was sampled, and synovial fluid was also collected from ankylosing spondylitis patients. The full study cohort comprised about 25 ankylosing spondylitis patients and 85 to 120 healthy donors. The full study reports these points: According to the report, matched synovial fluid samples from ankylosing spondylitis patients were significantly enriched for the disease-linked clones. The disease-linked clones had a CD8+ phenotype and were found at relatively low frequencies in peripheral blood. Some of the motif variants had been reported before in the synovial fluid and blood of reactive arthritis patients, a finding that suggests common disease-initiation mechanisms. Blood from ankylosing spondylitis patients appeared to be characterized by a TCR beta motif made up of about 8 highly homologous amino acid variants.

This clonotype appeared a few times. Its antigen is still unknown. Base qualities are not at hand, and no much larger clone is one base apart. Inclusive of the bounding cysteine and phenylalanine, the CDR3 is 13 residues long. Only CDR3 DNA is held: 39 bases, read in frame from base 1. From the germline V gene, CDR1 is SQVTM and CDR2 is ANQGSEA. V and J lose 6 bases and 2 bases, and a span of 12 bases separates them. Sequencer: Illumina MiSeq. TCR beta libraries were prepared by quantitative 5'-RACE with molecular barcodes. Processing in the source paper ran as follows. A new computational method, built on a probabilistic model of VDJ rearrangement, was used to identify disease-linked TCR variants. Using fastp at Q25 and MiXCR, TCRdb reprocessed the public reads and kept productive beta chains. Every entry covers one CDR3 protein and lists the most common genes and DNA from its rows. These V and J calls originate from TCRdb's pipeline instead of the authors' own analysis. The sample table records over 25,000 distinct CDR3 sequences; approximately 15% of these occur just once. Together, the top ten hold around 40% of the sample.

This TCR came from a male donor with ankylosing spondylitis or in good health (not recorded which). Sequenced material: blood. The rearrangement combines TRBV29-1 with TRBJ2-3; perhaps TRBD1 is the D gene, with 5 bases matching. The sequence in DNA is TGCAGCGTGACCCTGACAGCCACAGATACGCAGTATTTT. This codes for CSVTLTATDTQYF.